The present T cell receptor (beta chain) was sequenced within a study of blood T cell repertoires in COVID-19. Produced via immunoSEQ multiplex PCR; TCRdb's table is partial and in-frame only. Of about 200,000 clones in the sample, 83% are singletons; the top ten hold about 4.8%. CDR3 length: 17 residues. Trimming removed 3 bases from V and 3 bases from J; junction bases left unmatched: 14. Germline loops: CDR1 WNHNN, CDR2 SYGVQD (reference sequence). A case of COVID-19 had been met by exposed participants within 2 weeks before study entry. The origin of this receptor is a woman between 50 and 59 years old who had been exposed to COVID-19. V and J are TRBV10-1 and TRBJ2-7; 7 bases are shared with TRBD1. Sequences were obtained from PBMCs or T cells enriched from blood (not recorded which). Written as DNA, the CDR3 is TGCGCCAGCAGTGACTCGGGACAGCCCCTCGTGAACTACGAGCAGTACTTC. Translation gives CASSDSGQPLVNYEQYF.